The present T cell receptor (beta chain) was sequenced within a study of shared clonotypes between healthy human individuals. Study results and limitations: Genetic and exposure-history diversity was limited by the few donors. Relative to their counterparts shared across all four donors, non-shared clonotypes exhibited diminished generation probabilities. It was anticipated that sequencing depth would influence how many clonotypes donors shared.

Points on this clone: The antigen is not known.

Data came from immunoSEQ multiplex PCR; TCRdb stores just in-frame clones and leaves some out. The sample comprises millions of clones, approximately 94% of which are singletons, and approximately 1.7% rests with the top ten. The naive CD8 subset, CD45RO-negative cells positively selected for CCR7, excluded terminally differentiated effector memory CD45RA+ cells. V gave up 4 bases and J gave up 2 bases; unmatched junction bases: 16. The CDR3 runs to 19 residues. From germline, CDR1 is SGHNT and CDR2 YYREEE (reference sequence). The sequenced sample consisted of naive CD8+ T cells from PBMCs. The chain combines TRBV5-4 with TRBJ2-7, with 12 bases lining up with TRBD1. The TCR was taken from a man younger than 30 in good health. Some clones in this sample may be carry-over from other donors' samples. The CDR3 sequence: CASSTYTGTGGQAPYEQYF. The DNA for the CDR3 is TGTGCCAGCAGCACATACACCGGGACAGGGGGCCAGGCGCCCTACGAGCAGTACTTC.